This T cell receptor (beta chain) was retrieved from a study of cytomegalovirus exposure and HLA in healthy donors. Study findings and constraints: Many donors shared some public TCRs, even though most TCR sequences were rare. By a later analysis, the bulk of CMV-associated TCR beta chains appeared HLA-restricted. Cytomegalovirus association was listed for 164 TCR beta chains.

PCR was performed using 60 Vbeta and 13 Jbeta primers. Assay used: immunoSEQ multiplex PCR; TCRdb lists only in-frame clones, some missing. The sample records 95,000 to 150,000 clones, around three quarters being singletons. A word on this clone: Its antigen remains unknown.

The V segment lost 2 bases and the J segment 8 bases; nucleotides outside the gene matches: 9. CDR3 length: 15 residues. In germline, CDR1 is MNHNY, CDR2 SVGAGI (reference sequence). The sequenced sample was PBMCs. V gene TRBV6-6 combines with J gene TRBJ2-3; 8 nucleotides align to TRBD2. The receptor's source is a woman in her thirties or forties in good health and CMV-seronegative. CDR3: CASSYRAYGRATQYF. The CDR3 DNA sequence: TGTGCCAGCAGTTACCGCGCCTACGGGAGGGCTACGCAGTATTTT.